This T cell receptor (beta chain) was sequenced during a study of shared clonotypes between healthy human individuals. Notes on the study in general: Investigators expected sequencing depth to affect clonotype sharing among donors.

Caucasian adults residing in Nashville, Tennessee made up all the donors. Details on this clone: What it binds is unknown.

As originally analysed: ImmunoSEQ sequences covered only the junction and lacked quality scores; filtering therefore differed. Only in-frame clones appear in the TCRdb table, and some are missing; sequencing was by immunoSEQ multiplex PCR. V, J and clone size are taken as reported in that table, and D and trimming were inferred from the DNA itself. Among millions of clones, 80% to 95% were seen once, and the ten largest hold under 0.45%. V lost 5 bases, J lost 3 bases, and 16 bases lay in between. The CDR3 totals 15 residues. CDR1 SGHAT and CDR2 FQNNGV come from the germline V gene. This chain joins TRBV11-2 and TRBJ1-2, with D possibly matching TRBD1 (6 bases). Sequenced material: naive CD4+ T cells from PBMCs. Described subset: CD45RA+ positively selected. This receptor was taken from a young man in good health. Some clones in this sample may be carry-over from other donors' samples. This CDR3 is CASSQVAGDDYGYTF. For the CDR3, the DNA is TGTGCCAGCAGCCAGGTGGCAGGGGACGACTATGGCTACACCTTC. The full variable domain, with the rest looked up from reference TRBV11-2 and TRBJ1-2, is EAGVAQSPRYKIIEKRQSVAFWCNPISGHATLYWYQQILGQGPKLLIQFQNNGVVDDSQLPKDRFSAERLKGVDSTLKIQPAKLEDSAVYLCASSQVAGDDYGYTFGSGTRLTVV.